The source of this T cell receptor beta chain is a study of CD8+ T cells in alopecia areata. V was trimmed by 1 base and J by 0 bases, leaving 10 bases between them. The CDR3 contains 15 residues. CDR1 and CDR2 from the germline V gene are LGHNT and FRNRAP. Treatment described: oral pan-JAK inhibitor, 5-10 mg twice daily. Reverse transcribed after extraction, RNA yielded cDNA as the sequencing template. The repertoire was sequenced with immunoSEQ multiplex PCR; TCRdb's copy has only in-frame clones and lacks some. The repertoire holds around 120,000 clones, with more than 45% as singletons. This sequence joins TRBV12-5 and TRBJ2-7; no clear D. The receptor was derived from a human donor with alopecia areata. Sample: CD4+ T cells sorted from blood, taken at week 4, from a patient treated with tofacitinib. The CDR3 DNA follows: TGTGCTAGTGGTTTGGGTTTGAGCAGCTCCTACGAGCAGTACTTC. As protein: CASGLGLSSSYEQYF. Using reference TRBV12-5 and TRBJ2-7 for the parts outside the CDR3, the full variable domain is DARVTQTPRHKVTEMGQEVTMRCQPILGHNTVFWYRQTMMQGLELLAYFRNRAPLDDSGMPKDRFSAEMPDATLATLKIQPSEPRDSAVYFCASGLGLSSSYEQYFGPGTRLTVT.